This is a list of T cell receptor beta chains from one sample in a study of blood T cell repertoires in COVID-19. Using immunoSEQ multiplex PCR, the repertoire was profiled, and TCRdb retains in-frame clones only, with some absent. The table lists 360,000 or so clones, under 90% of them singletons. The sequenced material came from PBMCs or T cells enriched from blood (not recorded which). Receptors were obtained from a woman in her 30s who had recovered from COVID-19. The CDR3 runs from the conserved cysteine through the conserved F or W. The D gene is left open where the match is weak. Part of the rows lack a size; the others show once, few, many or a class for expanded clones.

j_gene: TRBJ1-4
abundance: .
d_gene: .
v_gene: TRBV4-3
CDR3aa: CASSQDRRSEKLFF
CDR3nt: TGCGCCAGCAGCCAAGATCGTAGGAGTGAAAAACTGTTTTTT

j_gene: TRBJ1-4
abundance: few
d_gene: .
v_gene: TRBV11-2
CDR3aa: CASSFTRDTRKLFF
CDR3nt: TGTGCCAGCAGCTTCACCCGGGACACAAGAAAACTGTTTTTT

j_gene: TRBJ2-1
abundance: .
d_gene: TRBD2
v_gene: TRBV9
CDR3aa: CASSLRLAYNEQFF
CDR3nt: TGTGCCAGCAGCCTAAGACTAGCTTACAATGAGCAGTTCTTC

j_gene: TRBJ1-1
abundance: once
d_gene: .
v_gene: TRBV9
CDR3aa: CASSPEMGGEAFF
CDR3nt: TGTGCCAGCAGCCCAGAGATGGGGGGTGAAGCTTTCTTT

j_gene: TRBJ2-1
abundance: .
d_gene: TRBD2
v_gene: TRBV30
CDR3aa: CAWRTGLAGVYNEQFF
CDR3nt: TGTGCCTGGAGGACGGGACTAGCGGGAGTCTACAATGAGCAGTTCTTC

j_gene: TRBJ1-2
abundance: .
d_gene: .
v_gene: TRBV30
CDR3aa: CAWSFGKGNYGYTF
CDR3nt: TGTGCCTGGAGCTTCGGGAAAGGGAACTATGGCTACACCTTC

j_gene: TRBJ1-6
abundance: .
d_gene: TRBD1
v_gene: TRBV5-1
CDR3aa: CASSPGTGVPNSPLHF
CDR3nt: TGCGCCAGCAGCCCCGGGACAGGCGTTCCAAATTCACCCCTCCACTTT

j_gene: TRBJ1-4
abundance: .
d_gene: .
v_gene: TRBV19
CDR3aa: CASSPRGFEEKLFF
CDR3nt: TGTGCCAGTAGCCCCCGGGGATTCGAGGAAAAACTGTTTTTT

j_gene: TRBJ2-3
abundance: .
d_gene: .
v_gene: TRBV2
CDR3aa: CASSDVTTIWQPTQYF
CDR3nt: TGTGCCAGCAGTGACGTGACAACAATTTGGCAACCTACGCAGTATTTT

j_gene: TRBJ1-5
abundance: .
d_gene: TRBD1
v_gene: TRBV7-9
CDR3aa: CASTDQGAYDQPQHF
CDR3nt: TGTGCCAGCACTGACCAGGGGGCGTACGATCAGCCCCAGCATTTT

j_gene: TRBJ2-3
abundance: .
d_gene: .
v_gene: TRBV5-6
CDR3aa: CASSPKRPSTDTQYF
CDR3nt: TGTGCCAGCAGCCCAAAGCGGCCTAGCACAGATACGCAGTATTTT

j_gene: TRBJ2-7
abundance: once
d_gene: TRBD1
v_gene: TRBV13
CDR3aa: CASGLGGSSYEQYF
CDR3nt: TGTGCCAGCGGTCTAGGGGGCAGTTCCTACGAGCAGTACTTC

j_gene: TRBJ2-2
abundance: .
d_gene: .
v_gene: TRBV5-1
CDR3aa: CASSVDTNTGELFF
CDR3nt: TGCGCCAGCAGCGTCGACACGAACACCGGGGAGCTGTTTTTT

j_gene: TRBJ2-4
abundance: .
d_gene: TRBD2
v_gene: TRBV29-1
CDR3aa: CSVEDLLAGGPLAKNIQYF
CDR3nt: TGCAGCGTTGAAGATCTACTAGCGGGGGGGCCCCTAGCCAAAAACATTCAGTACTTC

j_gene: TRBJ2-4
abundance: .
d_gene: TRBD2
v_gene: TRBV5-1
CDR3aa: CASSLEVGLGASGVAKNIQYF
CDR3nt: TGCGCCAGCAGCTTGGAGGTAGGACTTGGCGCTAGCGGGGTAGCCAAAAACATTCAGTACTTC

j_gene: TRBJ2-5
abundance: .
d_gene: TRBD2
v_gene: TRBV28
CDR3aa: CASSLPRLAGGQETQYF
CDR3nt: TGTGCCAGCAGTTTACCAAGACTAGCGGGAGGGCAAGAGACCCAGTACTTC

j_gene: TRBJ1-3
abundance: .
d_gene: .
v_gene: TRBV7-9
CDR3aa: CASSETRSSGNTIYF
CDR3nt: TGTGCCAGCAGCGAGACTAGAAGCTCTGGAAACACCATATATTTT

j_gene: TRBJ1-2
abundance: .
d_gene: .
v_gene: TRBV30
CDR3aa: CAWSVLLREGGYTF
CDR3nt: TGTGCCTGGAGTGTACTACTCAGGGAAGGTGGCTACACCTTC